These 26 T cell receptor beta chains came from one sample sequenced in a study of CD8 T cells in Susac syndrome. An amount of RNA that ranged from about 0.45 to 1 ug was reverse transcribed with random hexamers. TCRdb ran MiXCR on the immunoSEQ multiplex PCR reads and lists one entry per CDR3 protein. The table includes over 100,000 distinct CDR3 sequences, about 90% detected once. Sequencing used CD8+ T cells from PBMCs. These receptors were taken from a human donor in good health.

The CDR3 reads CASSSQGDQPQHF. The CDR3 coding sequence is TGTGCCAGCAGCTCCCAGGGGGATCAGCCCCAGCATTTT. V usage is TRBV7-8 and J usage is TRBJ1-5, with TRBD1 matching 7 bases. Looked up from germline, CDR1 is SGHVS and CDR2 is FQNEAQ. CDR3 length: 13 residues. V trimming: 4 bases; J trimming: 5 bases; junction bases outside the gene matches: 2.

This clonotype was detected once. The rearrangement uses TRBV5-1 and TRBJ2-2, with 7 nucleotides matching TRBD1. The CDR3 has 18 amino acids. Trimming cost V 1 base and J 6 bases; bases outside gene matches: 15. The germline CDR1 and CDR2 sequences are SGHRS and YFSETQ. CDR3 nucleotide sequence: TGCGCCAGCAGCTTGTCTCTTGACAGGGCAGAAGGGGCCGGGGAGCTGTTTTTT. It translates to CASSLSLDRAEGAGELFF.

The rearrangement joins TRBV6-5 to TRBJ1-1; tentatively, D is TRBD1 (5 bases). V was cut by 6 bases and J by 4 bases, with 12 bases left in between. The CDR3 has 13 amino acids. Germline values: CDR1 MNHEY, CDR2 SVGAGI. CDR3 coding DNA: TGTGCCAGCAGAAACGCCGGGGGCACTGAAGCTTTCTTT. Amino acids: CASRNAGGTEAFF.

The chain recombines TRBV14 with TRBJ1-1, with D uncertain. V was shortened by 4 bases and J by 3 bases, with 15 bases between the two germline ends. Germline V CDR1 and CDR2: SGHDN, FVKESK. The CDR3 is made up of 15 amino acids. In DNA form, the CDR3 reads TGTGCCAGCAGCCCCTGGCAGGCAATGGACACTGAAGCTTTCTTT. Translating it yields CASSPWQAMDTEAFF.

This rearrangement joins TRBV6-1 to TRBJ1-2; 8 bases are a match to TRBD1. There are 15 residues in the CDR3. V lost 2 bases to trimming and J lost 5 bases; unmatched junction nucleotides: 7. Germline-derived CDR1 and CDR2 are MNHNS and SASEGT. The DNA for the CDR3 is TGTGCCAGCAGTGAAAGCGGGGACAGGCTATATGGCTACACCTTC. Encoded protein: CASSESGDRLYGYTF.

The gene calls are TRBV7-6 and TRBJ1-2; 7 positions agree with TRBD1. The germline gives CDR1 SGHVS, CDR2 FNYEAQ. This CDR3 region has 15 residues. The trim removed 4 bases at V and 3 bases at J, leaving 8 bases unmatched. The CDR3, as DNA: TGTGCCAGCAGCTCCCGCGGGCAGGGGGACTATGGCTACACCTTC. Encoded protein: CASSSRGQGDYGYTF.

The chain employs TRBV25-1 and TRBJ2-5; TRBD2 aligns across 11 bases. V gave up 5 bases and J gave up 4 bases; unmatched junction bases: 9. Germline V gene data show CDR1 as MGHDK and CDR2 as SYGVNS. The CDR3 runs 16 residues. CDR3 protein: CASSRTSGSSRETQYF. CDR3 nucleotides: TGTGCCAGCAGTCGAACTAGCGGGAGTTCCCGAGAGACCCAGTACTTC.

This chain connects TRBV6-2 or TRBV6-3 to TRBJ2-3; D is uncertain. The CDR3 spans 13 residues. Trimming took 2 bases from V and 4 from J, leaving 7 bases between them. Germline loops: CDR1 MNHEY, CDR2 SVGEGT. CDR3 loop: CASSYGGSDTQYF. CDR3 DNA: TGTGCCAGCAGTTACGGCGGATCAGATACGCAGTATTTT.

The chain employs TRBV7-2 and TRBJ2-2; D is undetermined. The germline gives CDR1 SGHTA, CDR2 FQGNSA. The V end was cut by 0 bases, the J end by 5 bases, with 7 bases between. CDR3 length: 14 residues. DNA of the CDR3: TGTGCCAGCAGCTTAGCGACTGGGACCGGGGAGCTGTTTTTT. Translated: CASSLATGTGELFF.

The gene calls are TRBV5-1 and TRBJ1-6, with TRBD1 matching 9 bases. The ends lost 5 bases at V and 7 bases at J; junction bases unmatched: 7. The CDR3 consists of 15 residues. Germline loops: CDR1 SGHRS, CDR2 YFSETQ. The CDR3 loop is CASRPGQGNNSPLHF. DNA of the CDR3: TGCGCCAGCAGGCCGGGACAGGGTAACAATTCACCCCTCCACTTT.

The chain uses TRBV7-2 and TRBJ2-5, with 8 bases lining up with TRBD2. The CDR3 is 15 residues long. J was trimmed by 7 bases and V by 5 bases; bases with no gene match: 12. Germline V lookup: CDR1 SGHTA, CDR2 FQGNSA. The CDR3 reads CASSGNRAGEATQYF. Here the CDR3 DNA reads TGTGCCAGCAGCGGTAACAGAGCGGGAGAGGCGACCCAGTACTTC.

This chain links TRBV7-2 with TRBJ2-1; no definite D call. This CDR3 has 13 amino acids. In germline, CDR1 is SGHTA, CDR2 FQGNSA. Trimming took 2 bases from V and 8 from J, leaving 10 bases between them. The CDR3 bases are TGTGCCAGCAGCTTAATTGAGAGGCATGAGCAGTTCTTC. Translating gives CASSLIERHEQFF.

This chain joins TRBV7-9 and TRBJ1-1, with D possibly TRBD1 on 5 matching bases. Trimming removed 8 bases at V and 1 base at J, with 14 bases between. Germline CDR1 SEHNR, CDR2 FQNEAQ (reference sequence). The CDR3 extends over 14 amino acids. The DNA of the CDR3 is TGTGCCAGCCTTGACCGGGGCTCGAACACTGAAGCTTTCTTT. Its protein product is CASLDRGSNTEAFF.

The chain employs TRBV6-5 and TRBJ2-3; 10 bases agree with TRBD2. The CDR3 spans 17 residues. Looked up from germline, CDR1 is MNHEY and CDR2 is SVGAGI. The ends lost 2 bases at V and 0 bases at J; junction bases unmatched: 5. The chain's CDR3 is CASSYLAGASSTDTQYF. CDR3 nucleotide sequence: TGTGCCAGCAGTTACCTAGCGGGAGCTTCTAGCACAGATACGCAGTATTTT.

CDR3: CASREGQFQETQYF. In DNA form, the CDR3 reads TGTGCCAGCAGGGAGGGACAGTTCCAAGAGACCCAGTACTTC. V and J are TRBV2 and TRBJ2-5, with TRBD1 as a possible D gene (7 bases). The V end lost 6 bases, the J end lost 1 base, and 12 bases lay between the germline ends. CDR1 and CDR2 (germline): SNHLY, FYNNEI. The CDR3 is 14 residues long.

J is TRBJ1-1 and V is TRBV7-9; D is possibly TRBD1 (5 bases). Germline CDR1 and CDR2: SEHNR and FQNEAQ (reference sequence). The CDR3 covers 16 residues. With 4 bases removed from V and 0 bases from J, the gap between germline ends came to 15 bases. The CDR3 loop is CASSSPGSSVNTEAFF. DNA for the CDR3: TGTGCCAGCAGCTCACCAGGGTCCAGCGTGAACACTGAAGCTTTCTTT.

The rearrangement uses TRBV7-9 and TRBJ2-7, with 7 bases identical to TRBD2. The CDR3 is 13 amino acids. Trimming at V came to 3 bases and at J to 3 bases, leaving 2 bases not matched to a gene. Per germline, CDR1 SEHNR and CDR2 FQNEAQ (reference sequence). This chain's CDR3 is CASSFRGGYEQYF. CDR3 DNA: TGTGCCAGCAGCTTTCGCGGGGGCTACGAGCAGTACTTC.

The V call is TRBV4-3, the J call TRBJ2-1, with 11 nucleotides matching TRBD2. This CDR3 has 18 residues. Looked up from germline, CDR1 is LGHNA and CDR2 is YSLEER. V was pared by 5 bases and J by 3 bases, with 12 bases of the junction left unmatched. In DNA form, the CDR3 reads TGCGCCAGCAGCTCCCGGACTAGCGGGCTGTCGAACTACAATGAGCAGTTCTTC. Protein product: CASSSRTSGLSNYNEQFF.

The rearrangement joins TRBV20-1 to TRBJ1-2; a possible D gene is TRBD1 (5 bases). Per the germline V gene, CDR1 is DFQATT and CDR2 is SNEGSKA (reference sequence). V was shortened by 5 bases and J by 6 bases, with 13 bases between the two germline ends. The CDR3 has 12 residues. DNA of the CDR3: TGCAGTGCTTACCAGGGAACGGATGGCTACACCTTC. This sequence encodes CSAYQGTDGYTF.

The rearrangement links TRBV7-9 to TRBJ2-7; possible D gene TRBD2, 5 bases. Between the trimmed V and J ends, which lost 2 bases and 3 bases, there was a span of 17 bases. CDR1 SEHNR and CDR2 FQNEAQ come from the germline V gene (reference sequence). The length of the CDR3 is 16 residues. The CDR3 region has the DNA TGTGCCAGCAGCTTAACCATGGGAGAGCTGTACTACGAGCAGTACTTC. Encoded protein: CASSLTMGELYYEQYF.

The chain employs TRBV5-1 and TRBJ1-4; tentative D call: TRBD1 (5 bases). The CDR3 has 16 residues. Germline assignment: CDR1 SGHRS and CDR2 YFSETQ. Trimming removed 0 bases from V and 3 bases from J, with 12 bases in between. The CDR3 DNA reads as TGCGCCAGCAGCTTGGGGGGCATAAACTCTAATGAAAAACTGTTTTTT. As protein: CASSLGGINSNEKLFF.

The genes are TRBV5-1 and TRBJ2-7; tentative D call: TRBD1 (6 bases). This CDR3 contains 14 residues. Germline values: CDR1 SGHRS, CDR2 YFSETQ. Between the trimmed V and J ends, which lost 4 bases and 3 bases, there was a span of 14 bases. CDR3 region: CASSNTGTSYEQYF. The CDR3 DNA is TGCGCCAGCAGCAACACAGGGACCAGCTACGAGCAGTACTTC.

This sequence joins TRBV6-2 or TRBV6-3 and TRBJ1-1; TRBD1 matches at 8 bases. With V trimmed by 4 bases and J by 5 bases, 12 bases remained unmatched. CDR1 and CDR2 from the germline V gene are MNHEY and SVGEGT. CDR3 length equals 16 residues. The CDR3 here is CASSSIQGVTVTEAFF. CDR3 nucleotides: TGTGCCAGCAGTTCCATACAGGGGGTAACAGTGACTGAAGCTTTCTTT.

V gene TRBV6-5 combines with J gene TRBJ2-7; D perhaps matches TRBD2 (6 bases). The ends were cut back, 4 bases at V and 0 bases at J, with 19 bases in the middle. This CDR3 has 17 amino acids. Germline lookup yields CDR1 MNHEY and CDR2 SVGAGI. DNA of the CDR3: TGTGCCAGCAGTTCATCGGGCGGGACTGGGAGCTCCTACGAGCAGTACTTC. As protein: CASSSSGGTGSSYEQYF.

The chain links TRBV7-2 to TRBJ1-1; TRBD1 is a possible D gene (5 bases). Trimming removed 4 bases from V and 3 bases from J, with 12 bases in between. Looked up from germline, CDR1 is SGHTA and CDR2 is FQGNSA. CDR3 length equals 14 residues. The CDR3 is CASSWDGRDTEAFF. The CDR3 region has the DNA TGTGCCAGCAGCTGGGACGGCCGGGACACTGAAGCTTTCTTT.

The chain couples TRBV13 to TRBJ1-3; perhaps TRBD1 as D (6 bases). The length of the CDR3 is 14 residues. Germline CDR1 reads PRHDT; CDR2 reads FYEKMQ (reference sequence). Trimming cost V 5 bases and J 4 bases, with 12 bases left between them. The CDR3 DNA reads as TGTGCCAGCAGCCCTACAGGGTACGGAAACACCATATATTTT. This translates into CASSPTGYGNTIYF.